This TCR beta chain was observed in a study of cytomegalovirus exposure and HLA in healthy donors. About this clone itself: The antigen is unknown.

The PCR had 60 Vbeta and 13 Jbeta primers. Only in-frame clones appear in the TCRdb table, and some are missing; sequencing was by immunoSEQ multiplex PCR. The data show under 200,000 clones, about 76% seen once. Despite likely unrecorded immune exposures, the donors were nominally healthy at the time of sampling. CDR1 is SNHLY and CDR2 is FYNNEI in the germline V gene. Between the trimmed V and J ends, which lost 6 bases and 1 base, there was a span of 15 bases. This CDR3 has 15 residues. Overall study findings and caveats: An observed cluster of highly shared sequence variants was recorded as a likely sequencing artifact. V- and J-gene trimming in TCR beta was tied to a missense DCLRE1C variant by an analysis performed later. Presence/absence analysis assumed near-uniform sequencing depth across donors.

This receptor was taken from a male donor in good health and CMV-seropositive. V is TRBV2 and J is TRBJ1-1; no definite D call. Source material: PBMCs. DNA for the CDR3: TGTGCCAGCAGCCTCGGGCCGAGGGAGAACACTGAAGCTTTCTTT. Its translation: CASSLGPRENTEAFF.